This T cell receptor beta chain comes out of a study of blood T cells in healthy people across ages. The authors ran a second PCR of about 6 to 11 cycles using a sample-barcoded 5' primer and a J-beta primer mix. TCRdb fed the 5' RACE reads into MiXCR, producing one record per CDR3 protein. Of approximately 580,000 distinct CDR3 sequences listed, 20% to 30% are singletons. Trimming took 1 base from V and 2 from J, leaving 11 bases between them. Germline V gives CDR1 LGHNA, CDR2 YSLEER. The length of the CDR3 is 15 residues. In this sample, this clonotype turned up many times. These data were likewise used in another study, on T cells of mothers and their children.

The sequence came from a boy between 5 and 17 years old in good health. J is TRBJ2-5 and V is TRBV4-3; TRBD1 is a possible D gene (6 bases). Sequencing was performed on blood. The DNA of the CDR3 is TGCGCCAGCAGCCAAGGCCCAGGGGATCAAGAGACCCAGTACTTC. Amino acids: CASSQGPGDQETQYF.